This TCR beta chain was sequenced during a study of blood T cell repertoires in COVID-19. Methods used by the authors: Reference gene primers were amplified, and this amplification served to estimate nucleated cell counts. Sequencing used immunoSEQ multiplex PCR; TCRdb keeps in-frame clones, though not all of them. V and J calls and clone size are copied from that table; D and trimming were computed from the DNA. The table includes about 260,000 clones, around nine tenths detected once. The CDR3 spans 17 residues. CDR1 is SEHNR and CDR2 is FQNEAQ in the germline V gene (reference sequence). The J segment lost 5 bases and the V segment lost 6 bases, leaving 17 bases of the junction unmatched.

The sequence was collected from a woman aged 60-75 years with COVID-19, enrolled during active disease. What was sequenced was peripheral blood. The chain uses TRBV7-9 and TRBJ1-1; 8 bases are a match to TRBD1. The CDR3 loop reads CASREAPPRQGRTEAFF. The CDR3, as DNA: TGTGCCAGCAGAGAAGCCCCCCCGCGACAGGGGCGAACTGAAGCTTTCTTT.